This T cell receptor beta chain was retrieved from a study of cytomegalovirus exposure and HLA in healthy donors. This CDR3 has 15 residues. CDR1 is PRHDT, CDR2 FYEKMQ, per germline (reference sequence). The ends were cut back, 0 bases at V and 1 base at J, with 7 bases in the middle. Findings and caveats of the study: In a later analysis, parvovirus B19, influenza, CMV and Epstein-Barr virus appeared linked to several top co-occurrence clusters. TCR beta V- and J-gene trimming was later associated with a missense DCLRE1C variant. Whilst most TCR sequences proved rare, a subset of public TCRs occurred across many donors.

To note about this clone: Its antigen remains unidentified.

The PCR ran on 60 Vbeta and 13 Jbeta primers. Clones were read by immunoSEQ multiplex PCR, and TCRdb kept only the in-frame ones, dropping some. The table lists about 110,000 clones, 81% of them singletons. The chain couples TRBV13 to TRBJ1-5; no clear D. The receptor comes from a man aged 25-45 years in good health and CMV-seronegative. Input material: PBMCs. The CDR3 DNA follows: TGTGCCAGCAGCTTAGGGGGAGGAAGCAATCAGCCCCAGCATTTT. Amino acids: CASSLGGGSNQPQHF.